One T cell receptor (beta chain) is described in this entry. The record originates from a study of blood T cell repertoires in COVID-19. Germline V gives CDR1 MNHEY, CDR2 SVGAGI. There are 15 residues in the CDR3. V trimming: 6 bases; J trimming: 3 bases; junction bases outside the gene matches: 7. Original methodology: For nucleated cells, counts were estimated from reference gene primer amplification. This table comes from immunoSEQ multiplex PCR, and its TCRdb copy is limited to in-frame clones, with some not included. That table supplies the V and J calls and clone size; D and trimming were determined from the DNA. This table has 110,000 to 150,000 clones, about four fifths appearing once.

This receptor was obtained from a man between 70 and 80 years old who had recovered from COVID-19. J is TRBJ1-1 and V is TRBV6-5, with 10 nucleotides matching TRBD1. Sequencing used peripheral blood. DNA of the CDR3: TGTGCCAGCAGGACAGGGGGCGCCGGGGACACTGAAGCTTTCTTT. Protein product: CASRTGGAGDTEAFF.